The 27 T cell receptor beta chains below come from one sample, sequenced in a study of CD8+CD57+ T cells in acquired aplastic anemia. Sequenced patients had shown CD8+CD57+ cell expansion by flow cytometry. Both TCR beta VDJ combination and CDR3 sequence profiling were carried out. Genomic DNA was the template for this profiling. TCRdb reprocessed the reads via MiXCR and lists one record per CDR3 protein. The sample lists roughly 80,000 distinct CDR3 sequences, roughly 72% occurring once. The source material was sorted CD4+, CD8+, or CD8+CD57+ T cells (not recorded which) from PBMCs. These TCRs come from a human donor with aplastic anemia.

The chain couples TRBV19 to TRBJ2-7; D not certain. The CDR3 covers 15 residues. Deletions cut 0 bases from V and 0 bases from J, with 9 bases between. CDR1 and CDR2 from the germline V gene are LNHDA and SQIVND (reference sequence). CDR3 protein: CASSIEVGSSYEQYF. In DNA form, the CDR3 reads TGTGCCAGTAGTATAGAGGTGGGCAGCTCCTACGAGCAGTACTTC. The whole variable domain, remainder taken from reference TRBV19 and TRBJ2-7, is DGGITQSPKYLFRKEGQNVTLSCEQNLNHDAMYWYRQDPGQGLRLIYYSQIVNDFQKGDIAEGYSVSREKKESFPLTVTSAQKNPTAFYLCASSIEVGSSYEQYFGPGTRLTVT.

CDR3 sequence reads: CASSLYTTTNEKLFF. The DNA for the CDR3 is TGTGCCAGCAGCCTTTACACCACAACTAATGAAAAACTGTTTTTT. This rearrangement joins TRBV4-2 to TRBJ1-4; D gene uncertain. V lost 4 bases and J 0 bases, leaving 9 bases between the germline ends. The CDR3 consists of 15 residues. From germline, CDR1 is LGHNA and CDR2 YNFKEQ.

The chain is built from TRBV19 and TRBJ1-2; 8 nucleotides line up with TRBD1. Germline V gives CDR1 LNHDA, CDR2 SQIVND (reference sequence). This CDR3 region has 14 residues. V lost 3 bases, J lost 6 bases, and 6 bases stayed unmatched. The CDR3: CASSISDREDGYTF. The DNA for the CDR3 is TGTGCCAGTAGTATCTCGGACAGGGAGGATGGCTACACCTTC.

With respect to this clonotype: At one end, the junction sequence differs from germline, possibly due to a read error. This chain connects TRBV10-3 to TRBJ2-5; D not certain. Germline V lookup: CDR1 ENHRY, CDR2 SYGVKD. The CDR3 loop spans 14 amino acids. As DNA, the CDR3 is TGTGCCATCAGTGGACAAAGGAGCCAAGGGACCCAGTACTTC. Encoded protein: CAISGQRSQGTQYF.

The chain employs TRBV7-9 and TRBJ2-1, with 7 bases that match TRBD1. The CDR3 has 13 amino acids. The J segment lost 7 bases and the V segment lost 6 bases, leaving 6 bases of the junction unmatched. CDR1 is SEHNR, CDR2 FQNEAQ, per germline (reference sequence). The CDR3 DNA sequence: TGTGCCAGCAGATCAGACAGGGAAAATGAGCAGTTCTTC. This codes for CASRSDRENEQFF.

This sequence joins TRBV7-6 and TRBJ1-5; no definite D call. V lost 5 bases and J lost 7, with 12 bases in between. From germline, CDR1 is SGHVS and CDR2 FNYEAQ. CDR3 length: 13 amino acids. CDR3 DNA sequence: TGTGCCAGCAGCATGAACGAGGGACAGCCCCAGCATTTT. Translation gives CASSMNEGQPQHF.

The V and J genes are TRBV29-1 and TRBJ2-5; 9 nucleotides match TRBD2. The germline gives CDR1 SQVTM, CDR2 ANQGSEA. V dropped 8 bases and J dropped 9; count of bases not matched to a gene: 10. The CDR3 has 12 residues. CDR3 in DNA: TGCAGCCCCCAGGCGGGAGGGGGAGCCCAGTACTTC. It translates to CSPQAGGGAQYF.

This chain uses TRBV10-3 with TRBJ2-7, with D perhaps matching TRBD1 or TRBD2 (5 bases each). Looked up from germline, CDR1 is ENHRY and CDR2 is SYGVKD. Trimming cost V 7 bases and J 2 bases, with 12 bases left between them. The CDR3 extends over 13 amino acids. This CDR3 reads CAIKGQEAYEQYF. CDR3 nucleotides: TGTGCCATCAAGGGGCAGGAGGCCTACGAGCAGTACTTC.

The V gene is TRBV19, the J gene TRBJ1-1; TRBD1 matches 7 bases. The CDR3 extends over 12 amino acids. V was clipped by 11 bases and J by 6 bases; unmatched bases: 9. Germline V gives CDR1 LNHDA, CDR2 SQIVND (reference sequence). CDR3 sequence (DNA): TGTGCCGTAGGCAGGGGGGCTGCTGAAGCTTTCTTT. It is translated as CAVGRGAAEAFF.

This chain links TRBV15 with TRBJ2-2; D might be TRBD2 (5 bases). The CDR3 covers 17 residues. Between the trimmed V and J ends, which lost 1 base and 4 bases, there was a span of 16 bases. Germline assignment: CDR1 LNHNV and CDR2 YYDKDF (reference sequence). The CDR3 sequence is CATSRGDHDAGTGELFF. CDR3 DNA: TGTGCCACCAGCAGAGGCGACCATGATGCGGGCACCGGGGAGCTGTTTTTT.

This clonotype was detected once. This sequence joins TRBV7-9 and TRBJ2-7; no firm D call. This CDR3 has 13 residues. V was pared by 3 bases and J by 6 bases, with 12 bases between. Germline V lookup: CDR1 SEHNR, CDR2 FQNEAQ (reference sequence). This CDR3 is CASSLSTAVEQYF. In DNA form, the CDR3 reads TGTGCCAGCAGCTTGAGCACCGCAGTCGAGCAGTACTTC.

The chain couples TRBV7-3 to TRBJ1-2; D gene uncertain. Germline V CDR1 and CDR2: SGHTA, FQGTGA. The CDR3 totals 13 residues. V was pared by 5 bases and J by 4 bases, with 11 bases between. CDR3 sequence (DNA): TGTGCCAGCAGCCTAGACGGGCCCTATGGCTACACCTTC. It specifies CASSLDGPYGYTF.

CDR3 residues: CSARPTGTTNSPLHF. The CDR3 region has the DNA TGCAGTGCCCGCCCAACAGGGACGACGAATTCACCCCTCCACTTT. The chain employs TRBV20-1 and TRBJ1-6, with D tentatively TRBD1 (6 bases). Trimming shortened V by 6 bases and J by 7 bases, and 19 bases separated the two germline ends. The CDR3 has 15 amino acids. Per germline, CDR1 DFQATT and CDR2 SNEGSKA (reference sequence).

This clonotype showed up just once. The chain recombines TRBV2 with TRBJ1-1, with D possibly matching TRBD1 (6 bases). V was cut by 0 bases and J by 6 bases, with 14 bases left in between. Germline values: CDR1 SNHLY, CDR2 FYNNEI. The CDR3 consists of 15 residues. The CDR3 sequence: CASSEATGFSAEAFF. The CDR3 coding sequence is TGTGCCAGCAGTGAAGCAACAGGGTTCTCAGCTGAAGCTTTCTTT.

CDR3 sequence reads: CASSDRKANEKLFF. DNA of the CDR3: TGTGCCAGCAGTGACAGGAAAGCTAATGAAAAACTGTTTTTT. The V call is TRBV25-1, the J call TRBJ1-4, with no clear D. Trimming stripped 3 bases from V and 3 bases from J, with 8 bases between. CDR1 and CDR2 (germline): MGHDK, SYGVNS. This CDR3 spans 14 amino acids. Variable domain in full (rest from reference TRBV25-1 and TRBJ1-4): EADIYQTPRYLVIGTGKKITLECSQTMGHDKMYWYQQDPGMELHLIHYSYGVNSTEKGDLSSESTVSRIRTEHFPLTLESARPSHTSQYLCASSDRKANEKLFFGSGTQLSVL.

The chain has TRBV10-3 and TRBJ2-7; D remains ambiguous. With 11 bases removed from V and 4 bases from J, the gap between germline ends came to 15 bases. The CDR3 is made up of 12 amino acids. Looked up from germline, CDR1 is ENHRY and CDR2 is SYGVKD. CDR3 amino acids: CASSPESYEQYF. As DNA, the CDR3 is TGTGCCTCAAGCCCCGAGAGTTACGAGCAGTACTTC.

The V gene is TRBV10-3, the J gene TRBJ2-3, with D maybe TRBD2 (6 bases). The V end was cut by 4 bases, the J end by 4 bases, with 9 bases between. The CDR3 totals 13 residues. Germline-derived CDR1 and CDR2 are ENHRY and SYGVKD. The CDR3 is CAISGAGPDTQYF. The CDR3 DNA reads as TGTGCCATCAGTGGCGCGGGGCCAGATACGCAGTATTTT.

This clonotype was observed many times. V gene TRBV7-3 combines with J gene TRBJ2-1; 7 nucleotides line up with TRBD2. This CDR3 spans 15 amino acids. The germline V gene has CDR1 SGHTA and CDR2 FQGTGA. Unmatched junction bases numbered 1, after V lost 2 bases and J lost 0 bases. The CDR3: CASSLWTSSYNEQFF. The CDR3 DNA is TGTGCCAGCAGCTTATGGACTAGCTCCTACAATGAGCAGTTCTTC. The whole variable domain, remainder taken from reference TRBV7-3 and TRBJ2-1, is GAGVSQTPSNKVTEKGKYVELRCDPISGHTALYWYRQSLGQGPEFLIYFQGTGAADDSGLPNDRFFAVRPEGSVSTLKIQRTERGDSAVYLCASSLWTSSYNEQFFGPGTRLTVL.

V and J are TRBV2 and TRBJ1-5, with a tentative D call TRBD1 (5 bases). CDR3 size: 15 residues. The V gene's germline CDR1 is SNHLY and CDR2 FYNNEI. The V end lost 1 base, the J end lost 1 base, and 8 bases lay between the germline ends. The CDR3 loop reads CASSEEGVSNQPQHF. The CDR3 DNA is TGTGCCAGCAGTGAAGAAGGGGTAAGCAATCAGCCCCAGCATTTT. The whole variable domain, remainder taken from reference TRBV2 and TRBJ1-5, is EPEVTQTPSHQVTQMGQEVILRCVPISNHLYFYWYRQILGQKVEFLVSFYNNEISEKSEIFDDQFSVERPDGSNFTLKIRSTKLEDSAMYFCASSEEGVSNQPQHFGDGTRLSIL.

The chain recombines TRBV9 with TRBJ1-4, with D maybe TRBD1 (6 bases). Germline V gene data show CDR1 as SGDLS and CDR2 as YYNGEE. V was trimmed by 4 bases and J by 8 bases, leaving 15 bases between them. The CDR3 is 14 residues long. The chain's CDR3 is CASSSRGFEEKLFF. The CDR3 DNA follows: TGTGCCAGCAGCTCGAGGGGGTTTGAGGAAAAACTGTTTTTT.

The gene calls are TRBV6-1 and TRBJ2-7; 8 nucleotides line up with TRBD2. This CDR3 contains 14 residues. The germline V gene encodes CDR1 MNHNS and CDR2 SASEGT. Trimming at V came to 2 bases and at J to 4 bases, leaving 4 bases not matched to a gene. DNA of the CDR3: TGTGCCAGCAGTGAAACGGGAGGGAGTTACGAGCAGTACTTC. Amino acids: CASSETGGSYEQYF.

This clonotype was seen a single time. The chain recombines TRBV7-9 with TRBJ2-5; D not resolved. The CDR3 consists of 13 residues. Germline V gives CDR1 SEHNR, CDR2 FQNEAQ (reference sequence). V gave up 2 bases and J gave up 5 bases, with 9 bases separating them. CDR3 protein: CASSLQDWETQYF. DNA for the CDR3: TGTGCCAGCAGCTTACAGGATTGGGAGACCCAGTACTTC. Looking up the rest from reference TRBV7-9 and TRBJ2-5 gives the full variable domain: DTGVSQNPRHKITKRGQNVTFRCDPISEHNRLYWYRQTLGQGPEFLTYFQNEAQLEKSRLLSDRFSAERPKGSFSTLEIQRTEQGDSAMYLCASSLQDWETQYFGPGTRLLVL.

Ten or more counts support this clonotype. The gene calls are TRBV12-3 or TRBV12-4 and TRBJ1-2; D gene ambiguous. V was clipped by 8 bases and J by 8 bases, with 15 bases between them. CDR3 length: 12 amino acids. The CDR3 bases are TGTGCCAGCGGAAGGTGGACGTACGGCTACACCTTC. It translates to CASGRWTYGYTF.

This clonotype has more than one count but fewer than ten. The chain recombines TRBV6-1 with TRBJ1-1; the D gene is possibly TRBD1 (6 bases). Trimming stripped 8 bases from V and 1 base from J, with 8 bases between. The CDR3 loop spans 12 amino acids. Per the germline V gene, CDR1 is MNHNS and CDR2 is SASEGT. The CDR3 coding sequence is TGTGCCAGCCCCAGGGGGAACACTGAAGCTTTCTTT. It codes for CASPRGNTEAFF.

This clonotype was observed a single time. The V and J genes are TRBV2 and TRBJ2-5; 13 bases are a match to TRBD2. The germline gives CDR1 SNHLY, CDR2 FYNNEI. V lost 8 bases to trimming and J lost 2 bases; unmatched junction nucleotides: 5. The length of the CDR3 is 15 residues. The CDR3 DNA reads as TGTGCCAGCTCGGGACTAGCGGGAAGTCAAGAGACCCAGTACTTC. Translating gives CASSGLAGSQETQYF. Complete variable domain (other parts from reference TRBV2 and TRBJ2-5): EPEVTQTPSHQVTQMGQEVILRCVPISNHLYFYWYRQILGQKVEFLVSFYNNEISEKSEIFDDQFSVERPDGSNFTLKIRSTKLEDSAMYFCASSGLAGSQETQYFGPGTRLLVL.

The chain recombines TRBV19 with TRBJ1-1; D is unclear. Germline-derived CDR1 and CDR2 are LNHDA and SQIVND (reference sequence). CDR3 size: 11 residues. V was trimmed by 7 bases and J by 3 bases, leaving 6 bases between them. In DNA form, the CDR3 reads TGTGCCAGTACCATTCACACTGAAGCTTTCTTT. This sequence encodes CASTIHTEAFF.

The V gene is TRBV19, the J gene TRBJ2-5; weak D call: TRBD2 (6 bases). V was shortened by 9 bases and J by 5 bases, with 16 bases between the two germline ends. The CDR3 contains 13 residues. From germline, CDR1 is LNHDA and CDR2 SQIVND (reference sequence). For the CDR3, the DNA is TGTGCCAGCAGCGCAACTAGCATTGAGACCCAGTACTTC. Its protein product is CASSATSIETQYF.